A single sample gave rise to the 17 T cell receptor beta chains below, sequenced in a study of T-cell memory formation after mild COVID-19. TCRdb passed the 5' RACE reads through MiXCR, listing each CDR3 protein once. This sample has 350,000 or so distinct CDR3 sequences, with around 21% found just once. Source material: PBMCs or a T cell subset sorted from them (not recorded which). The receptors stem from an adult woman who had mild COVID-19 (a few samples of this study predate the infection). Cell type and time point are not known.

The V and J genes are TRBV5-1 and TRBJ2-5, with no clear D. Trimming removed 6 bases at V and 4 bases at J, with 10 bases between. The germline CDR1 and CDR2 sequences are SGHRS and YFSETQ. The CDR3 totals 12 residues. The DNA for the CDR3 is TGCGCCAGCACCCGGACGGGAGAGACCCAGTACTTC. Its protein is CASTRTGETQYF.

This clonotype came up a few times. The chain links TRBV29-1 to TRBJ1-4; the D gene is possibly TRBD1 (5 bases). The CDR3 loop spans 13 amino acids. V dropped 0 bases and J dropped 3 bases, with 5 bases sitting between them. Germline CDR1 and CDR2: SQVTM and ANQGSEA. This CDR3 is CSVEEGANEKLFF. Here the CDR3 DNA reads TGCAGCGTTGAAGAGGGGGCTAATGAAAAACTGTTTTTT.

This clonotype has more than one count but fewer than ten. This chain joins TRBV4-3 and TRBJ2-1, with 7 bases aligning to TRBD2. V shed 1 base and J 4 bases; nucleotides not matched to a gene: 7. CDR1 and CDR2 (germline): LGHNA, YSLEER. This CDR3 spans 16 amino acids. The CDR3 DNA follows: TGCGCCAGCAGCCAAGTCGCGGGGGAATGGTACAATGAGCAGTTCTTC. The encoded protein is CASSQVAGEWYNEQFF.

This clonotype has ten or more counts. J is TRBJ2-6 and V is TRBV7-9; D possibly corresponds to TRBD1 (5 bases). Per germline, CDR1 SEHNR and CDR2 FQNEAQ (reference sequence). The CDR3 sequence is 15 residues long. The ends were cut back, 0 bases at V and 2 bases at J, with 5 bases in the middle. The chain's CDR3 is CASSLARAGANVLTF. The CDR3 DNA sequence: TGTGCCAGCAGCTTAGCCAGGGCTGGGGCCAACGTCCTGACTTTC.

A word on this clonotype: One junction end does not reproduce the germline sequence, and a read error may be involved. V gene TRBV13 combines with J gene TRBJ2-3; 8 bases align to TRBD2. This CDR3 region has 14 residues. Germline V gene data show CDR1 as PRHDT and CDR2 as FYEKMQ (reference sequence). CDR3 in DNA: TGTGCCAGCAGCTCCGGGAGGGGCACATATACGCAGTATTTT. This gives the protein CASSSGRGTYTQYF. Based on the CDR3 plus reference TRBV13 and TRBJ2-3, the full variable domain is AAGVIQSPRHLIKEKRETATLKCYPIPRHDTVYWYQQGPGQDPQFLISFYEKMQSDKGSIPDRFSAQQFSDYHSELNMSSLELGDSALYFCASSSGRGTYTQYFGPGTRLTVL.

The V and J genes are TRBV19 and TRBJ1-1, with no clear D. CDR1 is LNHDA, CDR2 SQIVND, per germline (reference sequence). V was shortened by 3 bases and J by 1 base, with 21 bases between the two germline ends. The CDR3 loop spans 18 amino acids. CDR3 region: CASSIPPRLATPNTEAFF. CDR3 sequence (DNA): TGTGCCAGTAGTATCCCACCCCGCTTGGCGACTCCGAACACTGAAGCTTTCTTT.

This clonotype came up a few times. The genes are TRBV18 and TRBJ1-1; the D gene is possibly TRBD1 (6 bases). Per the germline V gene, CDR1 is KGHSH and CDR2 is LQKENI. The CDR3 spans 14 residues. Between the trimmed V and J ends, which lost 4 bases and 3 bases, there was a span of 12 bases. CDR3 coding DNA: TGTGCCAGCTCACTCCGGGGGCTCGACACTGAAGCTTTCTTT. This sequence encodes CASSLRGLDTEAFF.

This chain links TRBV20-1 with TRBJ2-3, with 14 bases aligning to TRBD2. V lost 3 bases, J lost 6 bases, and 8 bases stayed unmatched. CDR3 size: 16 residues. Germline lookup yields CDR1 DFQATT and CDR2 SNEGSKA (reference sequence). The CDR3 DNA is TGCAGTGCTAGTCGGGGACTAGCGGGAGATCAGGATACGCAGTATTTT. Translating gives CSASRGLAGDQDTQYF.

This clonotype was seen many times. The chain recombines TRBV2 with TRBJ1-6; D unclear. There are 15 residues in the CDR3. Germline values: CDR1 SNHLY, CDR2 FYNNEI. Trimming took 3 bases from V and 9 from J, leaving 15 bases between them. The CDR3 coding sequence is TGTGCCAGCAGTGAGGACGGTAATGTCGTTTCACCCCTCCACTTT. It specifies CASSEDGNVVSPLHF.

The rearrangement uses TRBV7-9 and TRBJ2-3; D is perhaps TRBD1 (5 bases). Trimming removed 5 bases at V and 4 bases at J, with 10 bases between. CDR3 length: 13 residues. Germline V lookup: CDR1 SEHNR, CDR2 FQNEAQ (reference sequence). The CDR3 loop reads CASSPQGSDTQYF. CDR3 nucleotide sequence: TGTGCCAGCAGCCCGCAGGGCTCAGATACGCAGTATTTT. Looking up the rest from reference TRBV7-9 and TRBJ2-3 gives the full variable domain: DTGVSQNPRHKITKRGQNVTFRCDPISEHNRLYWYRQTLGQGPEFLTYFQNEAQLEKSRLLSDRFSAERPKGSFSTLEIQRTEQGDSAMYLCASSPQGSDTQYFGPGTRLTVL.

This rearrangement joins TRBV7-2 to TRBJ2-7, with a tentative D call TRBD1 (5 bases). V lost 5 bases and J lost 0, with 14 bases in between. Germline V gene data show CDR1 as SGHTA and CDR2 as FQGNSA. The CDR3 has 15 amino acids. CDR3: CASSHRQDNSYEQYF. In DNA form, the CDR3 reads TGTGCCAGCAGCCATAGGCAGGACAACTCCTACGAGCAGTACTTC.

The V call is TRBV7-8, the J call TRBJ1-2; 7 bases map to TRBD1. Trimming cost V 5 bases and J 7 bases; bases outside gene matches: 10. The CDR3 is 14 residues long. Germline V gene lookup returns CDR1 SGHVS and CDR2 FQNEAQ. The chain's CDR3 is CASSAGGRTAGYTF. The CDR3, as DNA: TGTGCCAGCAGCGCAGGGGGTAGGACAGCTGGCTACACCTTC.

This chain links TRBV9 with TRBJ1-5, with D possibly matching TRBD1 (5 bases). The V gene lost 4 bases and the J gene lost 0 bases, with 14 bases spanning the gap. Germline CDR1 is SGDLS and CDR2 is YYNGEE. This CDR3 contains 16 residues. CDR3 region: CASSLRRDFSNQPQHF. CDR3 DNA sequence: TGTGCCAGCAGCCTACGGCGGGACTTTAGCAATCAGCCCCAGCATTTT.

This clonotype occurred many times. The gene calls are TRBV7-6 and TRBJ2-3; 13 bases are shared with TRBD2. Trimming removed 3 bases from V and 0 bases from J; junction bases left unmatched: 3. The germline gives CDR1 SGHVS, CDR2 FNYEAQ. The CDR3 is 17 amino acids. The chain's CDR3 is CASSLGLAGSSTDTQYF. CDR3 coding DNA: TGTGCCAGCAGCTTGGGACTAGCGGGGTCCAGCACAGATACGCAGTATTTT.

The CDR3 spells CASSASGGPPDTQYF. The CDR3 coding sequence is TGTGCCAGCAGCGCGTCGGGGGGGCCCCCAGATACGCAGTATTTT. This chain links TRBV12-3 or TRBV12-4 with TRBJ2-3, with 8 bases lining up with TRBD2. The junction had 9 bases not matched to a gene; V was cut back by 6 bases and J by 4 bases. The CDR3 spans 15 residues.

This chain links TRBV30 with TRBJ2-5; the D gene is possibly TRBD1 (6 bases). This CDR3 is 13 amino acids long. CDR1 and CDR2 (germline): GTSNPN, SVGIG (reference sequence). V lost 2 bases and J lost 2, with 9 bases in between. This CDR3 is CAWSKGDQETQYF. The CDR3 nucleotides are TGTGCCTGGAGTAAGGGGGATCAAGAGACCCAGTACTTC.

The chain has TRBV6-5 and TRBJ1-1; a possible D gene is TRBD1 (5 bases). This CDR3 is built from 18 residues. Deletions cut 3 bases from V and 0 bases from J, with 20 bases between. From germline, CDR1 is MNHEY and CDR2 SVGAGI. The CDR3 reads CASSYNRGQRGMNTEAFF. CDR3 bases: TGTGCCAGCAGTTATAATCGGGGCCAGCGCGGCATGAACACTGAAGCTTTCTTT.